One T cell receptor (beta chain) is described in this entry. Its antigen is unidentified. The data were obtained in a study of CD4 T cells in relation to SARS-CoV-2 and coronaviruses. V gave up 7 bases and J gave up 1 base; unmatched junction bases: 6. This CDR3 spans 15 amino acids. Looked up from germline, CDR1 is SQVTM and CDR2 is ANQGSEA. Assay used: immunoSEQ multiplex PCR; TCRdb lists only in-frame clones, some missing. The sample includes roughly 30,000 clones, approximately 78% of them seen just once. Study-wide findings and caveats: Compared with monoreactive clones, crossreactive clones showed significantly weaker SARS-CoV-2 expansion.

Before the COVID-19 pandemic, during about 2011-2019, CD4+ T cells were taken from unexposed donors. Isolation of CD4+ T cells took place after less than 11 days in culture. This chain connects TRBV29-1 to TRBJ2-4; 11 bases are a match to TRBD1. What was sequenced was CD4+ T cells from PBMCs, cultured in vitro. The source is a human donor in good health. The CDR3 spells CSGRRDRGAKNIQYF. CDR3 in DNA: TGCAGCGGGAGAAGGGACAGGGGGGCCAAAAACATTCAGTACTTC.